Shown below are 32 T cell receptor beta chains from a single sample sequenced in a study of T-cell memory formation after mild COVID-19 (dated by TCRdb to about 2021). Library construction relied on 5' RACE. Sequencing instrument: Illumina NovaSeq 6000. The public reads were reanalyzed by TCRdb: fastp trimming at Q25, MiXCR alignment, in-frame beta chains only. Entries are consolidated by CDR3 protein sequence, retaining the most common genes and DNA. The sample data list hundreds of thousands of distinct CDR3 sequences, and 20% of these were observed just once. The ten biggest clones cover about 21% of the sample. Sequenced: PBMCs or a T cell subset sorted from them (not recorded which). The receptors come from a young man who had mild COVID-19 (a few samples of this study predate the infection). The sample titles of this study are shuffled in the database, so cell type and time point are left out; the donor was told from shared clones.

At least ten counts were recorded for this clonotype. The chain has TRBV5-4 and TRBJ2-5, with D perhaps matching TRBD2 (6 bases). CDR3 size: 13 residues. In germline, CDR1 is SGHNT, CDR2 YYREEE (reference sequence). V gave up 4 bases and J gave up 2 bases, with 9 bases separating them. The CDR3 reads CASSRLGQETQYF. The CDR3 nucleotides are TGTGCCAGCAGCCGACTAGGGCAAGAGACCCAGTACTTC.

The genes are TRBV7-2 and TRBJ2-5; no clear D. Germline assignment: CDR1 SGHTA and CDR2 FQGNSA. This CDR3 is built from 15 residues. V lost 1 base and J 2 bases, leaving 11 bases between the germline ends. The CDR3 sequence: CASSLGYSPQETQYF. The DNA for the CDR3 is TGTGCCAGCAGCTTAGGTTACAGCCCTCAAGAGACCCAGTACTTC.

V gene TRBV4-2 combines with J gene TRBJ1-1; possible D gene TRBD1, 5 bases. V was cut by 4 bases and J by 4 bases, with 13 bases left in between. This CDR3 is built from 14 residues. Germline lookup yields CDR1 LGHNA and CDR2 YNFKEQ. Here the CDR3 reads CASSRPVGGTEAFF. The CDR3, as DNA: TGTGCCAGCAGCCGCCCTGTCGGGGGCACTGAAGCTTTCTTT.

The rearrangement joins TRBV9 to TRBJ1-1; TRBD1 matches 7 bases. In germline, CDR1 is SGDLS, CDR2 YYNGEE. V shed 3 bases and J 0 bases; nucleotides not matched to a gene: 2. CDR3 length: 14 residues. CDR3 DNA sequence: TGTGCCAGCAGCGGACAGGGCATGAACACTGAAGCTTTCTTT. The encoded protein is CASSGQGMNTEAFF.

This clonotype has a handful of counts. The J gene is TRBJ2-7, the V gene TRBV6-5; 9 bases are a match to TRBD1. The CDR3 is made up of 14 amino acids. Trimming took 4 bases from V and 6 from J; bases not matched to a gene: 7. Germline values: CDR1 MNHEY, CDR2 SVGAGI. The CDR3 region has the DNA TGTGCCAGCAGTTCCACAGGGGGCTTTGGCGAGCAGTACGTC. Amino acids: CASSSTGGFGEQYV.

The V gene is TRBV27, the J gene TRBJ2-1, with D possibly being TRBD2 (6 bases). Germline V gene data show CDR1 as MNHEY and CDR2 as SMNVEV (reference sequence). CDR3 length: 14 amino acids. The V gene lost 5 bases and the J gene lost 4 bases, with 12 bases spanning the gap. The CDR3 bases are TGTGCCAGCAGTCCCCCCGCGGGGTACAATGAGCAGTTCTTC. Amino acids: CASSPPAGYNEQFF.

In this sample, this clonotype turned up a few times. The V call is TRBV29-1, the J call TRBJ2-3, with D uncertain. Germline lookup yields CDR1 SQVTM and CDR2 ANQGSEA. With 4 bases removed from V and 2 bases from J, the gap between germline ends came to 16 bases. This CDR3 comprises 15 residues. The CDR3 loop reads CSVVPTNSYTDTQYF. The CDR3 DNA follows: TGCAGCGTTGTCCCTACAAATTCGTACACAGATACGCAGTATTTT.

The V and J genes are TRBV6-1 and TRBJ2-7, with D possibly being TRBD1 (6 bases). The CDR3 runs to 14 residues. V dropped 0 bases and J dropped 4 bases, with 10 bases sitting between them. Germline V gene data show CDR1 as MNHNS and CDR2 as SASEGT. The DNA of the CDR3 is TGTGCCAGCAGTGAAGCGTGGACAGCTTACGAGCAGTACTTC. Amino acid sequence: CASSEAWTAYEQYF.

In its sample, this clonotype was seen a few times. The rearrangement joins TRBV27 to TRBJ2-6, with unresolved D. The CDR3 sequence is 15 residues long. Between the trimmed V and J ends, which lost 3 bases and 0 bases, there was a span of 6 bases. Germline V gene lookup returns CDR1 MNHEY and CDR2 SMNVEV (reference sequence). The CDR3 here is CASSFGYSGANVLTF. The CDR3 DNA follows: TGTGCCAGCAGTTTCGGATACTCTGGGGCCAACGTCCTGACTTTC.

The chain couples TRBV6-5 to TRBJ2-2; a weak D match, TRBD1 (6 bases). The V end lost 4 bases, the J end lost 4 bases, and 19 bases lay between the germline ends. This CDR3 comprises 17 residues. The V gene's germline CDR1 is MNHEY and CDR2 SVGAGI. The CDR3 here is CASSFDYWTVTTGELFF. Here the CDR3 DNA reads TGTGCCAGCAGTTTCGACTATTGGACAGTTACCACCGGGGAGCTGTTTTTT.

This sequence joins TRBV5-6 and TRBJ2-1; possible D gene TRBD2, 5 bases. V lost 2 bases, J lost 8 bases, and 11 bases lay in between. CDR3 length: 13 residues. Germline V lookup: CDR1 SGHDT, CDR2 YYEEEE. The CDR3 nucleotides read TGTGCCAGCAGCTTACCCGGGAACGATGAGCAGTTCTTC. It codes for CASSLPGNDEQFF. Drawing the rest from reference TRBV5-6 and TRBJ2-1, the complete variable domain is DAGVTQSPTHLIKTRGQQVTLRCSPKSGHDTVSWYQQALGQGPQFIFQYYEEEERQRGNFPDRFSGHQFPNYSSELNVNALLLGDSALYLCASSLPGNDEQFFGPGTRLTVL.

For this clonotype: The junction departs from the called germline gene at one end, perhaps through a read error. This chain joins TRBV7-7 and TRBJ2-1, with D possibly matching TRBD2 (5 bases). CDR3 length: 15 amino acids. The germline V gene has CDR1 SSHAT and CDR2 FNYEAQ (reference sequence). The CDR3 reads CASSLAVVSYNEQFF. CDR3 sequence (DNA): TGTGCTAGCAGCCTAGCCGTCGTCTCCTACAATGAGCAGTTCTTC.

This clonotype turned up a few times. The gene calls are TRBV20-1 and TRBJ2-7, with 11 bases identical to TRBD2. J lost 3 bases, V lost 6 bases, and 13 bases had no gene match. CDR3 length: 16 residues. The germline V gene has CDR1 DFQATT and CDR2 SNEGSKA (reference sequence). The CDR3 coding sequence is TGCAGTGCCCAACGAAGTCTAGCGGGGGGTATCTACGAGCAGTACTTC. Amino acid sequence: CSAQRSLAGGIYEQYF.

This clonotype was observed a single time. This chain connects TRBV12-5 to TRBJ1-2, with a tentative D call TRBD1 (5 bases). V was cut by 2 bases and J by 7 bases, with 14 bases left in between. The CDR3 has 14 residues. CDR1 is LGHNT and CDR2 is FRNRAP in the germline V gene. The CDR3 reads CASGLSPETAGYTF. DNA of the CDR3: TGTGCTAGTGGTTTGTCGCCCGAGACAGCTGGCTACACCTTC.

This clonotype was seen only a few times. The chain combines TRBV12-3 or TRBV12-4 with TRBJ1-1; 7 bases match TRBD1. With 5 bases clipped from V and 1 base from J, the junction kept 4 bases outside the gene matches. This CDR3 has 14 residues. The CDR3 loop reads CASSMGQRNTEAFF. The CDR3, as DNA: TGTGCCAGCAGTATGGGACAGAGGAACACTGAAGCTTTCTTT.

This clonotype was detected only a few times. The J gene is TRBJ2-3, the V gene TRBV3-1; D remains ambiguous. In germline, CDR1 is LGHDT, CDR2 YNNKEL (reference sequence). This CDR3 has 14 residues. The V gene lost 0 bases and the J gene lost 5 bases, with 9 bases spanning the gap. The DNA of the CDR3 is TGTGCCAGCAGCCAAGATTTGAGAGGAGATACGCAGTATTTT. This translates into CASSQDLRGDTQYF.

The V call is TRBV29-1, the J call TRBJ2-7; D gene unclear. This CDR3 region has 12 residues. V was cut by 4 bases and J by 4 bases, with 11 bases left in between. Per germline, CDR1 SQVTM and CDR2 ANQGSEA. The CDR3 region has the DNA TGCAGCGTTGGGAGTCCGGCGTACGAGCAGTACTTC. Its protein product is CSVGSPAYEQYF.

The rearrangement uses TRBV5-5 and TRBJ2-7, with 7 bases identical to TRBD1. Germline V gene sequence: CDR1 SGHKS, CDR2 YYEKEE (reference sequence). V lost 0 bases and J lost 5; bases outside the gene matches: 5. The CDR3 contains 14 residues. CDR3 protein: CASSLGQGYHEQYF. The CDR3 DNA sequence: TGTGCCAGCAGCTTGGGACAGGGTTACCACGAGCAGTACTTC.

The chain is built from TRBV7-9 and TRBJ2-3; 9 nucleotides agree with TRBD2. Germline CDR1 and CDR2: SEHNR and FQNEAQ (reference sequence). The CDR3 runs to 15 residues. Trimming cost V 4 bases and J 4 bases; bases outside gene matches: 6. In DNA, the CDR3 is TGTGCCAGCAGCTCACCGGGACTAGCTCCAGATACGCAGTATTTT. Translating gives CASSSPGLAPDTQYF.

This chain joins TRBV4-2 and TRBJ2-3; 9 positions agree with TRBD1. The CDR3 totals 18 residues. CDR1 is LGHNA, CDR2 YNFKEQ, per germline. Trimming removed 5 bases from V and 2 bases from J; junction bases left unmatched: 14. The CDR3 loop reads CASSARDRVFLSTDTQYF. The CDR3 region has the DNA TGTGCCAGCAGCGCCCGGGACAGGGTGTTTCTTTCCACAGATACGCAGTATTTT.

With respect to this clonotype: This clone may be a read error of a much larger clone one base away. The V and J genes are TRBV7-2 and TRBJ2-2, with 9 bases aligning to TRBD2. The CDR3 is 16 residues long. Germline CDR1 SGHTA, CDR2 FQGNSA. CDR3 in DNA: TGTGCCAGCAGCTTAGCCCTAGCGGGGAACACCTGGGAGCTGTTTTTT. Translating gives CASSLALAGNTWELFF. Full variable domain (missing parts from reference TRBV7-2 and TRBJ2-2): GAGVSQSPSNKVTEKGKDVELRCDPISGHTALYWYRQSLGQGLEFLIYFQGNSAPDKSGLPSDRFSAERTGGSVSTLTIQRTQQEDSAVYLCASSLALAGNTWELFFGEGSRLTVL.

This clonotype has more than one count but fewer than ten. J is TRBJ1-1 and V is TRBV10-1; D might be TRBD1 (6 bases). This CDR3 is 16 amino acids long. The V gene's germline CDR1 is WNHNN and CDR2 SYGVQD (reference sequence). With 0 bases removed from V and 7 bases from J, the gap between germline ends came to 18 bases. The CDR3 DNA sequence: TGCGCCAGCAGTGAGTCCGGGTCAGGGGACTTGGTTGAAGCTTTCTTT. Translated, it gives CASSESGSGDLVEAFF.

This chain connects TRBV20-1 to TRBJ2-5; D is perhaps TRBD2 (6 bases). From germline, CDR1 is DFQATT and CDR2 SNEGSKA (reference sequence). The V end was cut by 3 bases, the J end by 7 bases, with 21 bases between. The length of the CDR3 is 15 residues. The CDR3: CSASGETGLLGTQYF. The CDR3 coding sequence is TGCAGTGCTAGCGGGGAGACGGGACTCCTCGGGACCCAGTACTTC.

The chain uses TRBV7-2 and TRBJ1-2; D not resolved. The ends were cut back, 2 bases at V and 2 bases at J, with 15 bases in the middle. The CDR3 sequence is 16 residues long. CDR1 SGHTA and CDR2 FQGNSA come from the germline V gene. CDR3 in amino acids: CASSLFLGGQNYGYTF. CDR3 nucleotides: TGTGCCAGCAGCTTATTTCTCGGTGGGCAGAACTATGGCTACACCTTC.

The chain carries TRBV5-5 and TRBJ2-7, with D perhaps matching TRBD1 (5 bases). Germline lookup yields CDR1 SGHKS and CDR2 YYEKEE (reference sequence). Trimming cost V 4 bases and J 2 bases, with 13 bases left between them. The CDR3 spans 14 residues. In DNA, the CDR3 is TGTGCCAGCAGCCAGTACGACAGCCCCTACGAGCAGTACGTC. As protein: CASSQYDSPYEQYV.

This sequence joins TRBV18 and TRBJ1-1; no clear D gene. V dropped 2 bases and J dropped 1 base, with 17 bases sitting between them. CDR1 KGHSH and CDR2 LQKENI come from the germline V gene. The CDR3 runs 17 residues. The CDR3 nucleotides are TGTGCCAGCTCACCAAGGTCCCAGCCCAGCTGGAACACTGAAGCTTTCTTT. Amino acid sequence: CASSPRSQPSWNTEAFF. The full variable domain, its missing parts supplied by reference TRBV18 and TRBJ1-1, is NAGVMQNPRHLVRRRGQEARLRCSPMKGHSHVYWYRQLPEEGLKFMVYLQKENIIDESGMPKERFSAEFPKEGPSILRIQQVVRGDSAAYFCASSPRSQPSWNTEAFFGQGTRLTVV.

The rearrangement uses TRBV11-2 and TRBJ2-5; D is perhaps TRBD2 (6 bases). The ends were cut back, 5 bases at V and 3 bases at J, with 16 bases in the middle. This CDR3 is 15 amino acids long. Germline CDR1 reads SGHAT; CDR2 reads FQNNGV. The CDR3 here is CASSPSGRKKETQYF. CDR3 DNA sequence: TGTGCCAGCAGCCCAAGCGGGCGAAAGAAAGAGACCCAGTACTTC.

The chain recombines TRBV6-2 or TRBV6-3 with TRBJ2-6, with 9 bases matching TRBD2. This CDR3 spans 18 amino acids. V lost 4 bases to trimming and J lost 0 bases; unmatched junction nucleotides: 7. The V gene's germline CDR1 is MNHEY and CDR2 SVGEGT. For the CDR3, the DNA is TGTGCCAGCAGTTCCTACCGCGGGGGGGCCTCTGGGGCCAACGTCCTGACTTTC. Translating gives CASSSYRGGASGANVLTF.

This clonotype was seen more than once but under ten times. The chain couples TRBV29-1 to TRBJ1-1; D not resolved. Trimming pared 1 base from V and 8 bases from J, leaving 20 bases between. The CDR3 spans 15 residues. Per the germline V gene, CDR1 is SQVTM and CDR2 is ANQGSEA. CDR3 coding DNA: TGCAGCGTTGAAGGCGGCCCTACGGTCGCTGGCGAAGCTTTCTTT. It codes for CSVEGGPTVAGEAFF.

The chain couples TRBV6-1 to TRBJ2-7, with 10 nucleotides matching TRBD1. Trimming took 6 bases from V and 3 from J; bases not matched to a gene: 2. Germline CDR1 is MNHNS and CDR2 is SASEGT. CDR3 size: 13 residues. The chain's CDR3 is CASSRDRGYEQYV. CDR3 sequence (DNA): TGTGCCAGCAGCCGGGACAGGGGCTACGAGCAGTACGTC.

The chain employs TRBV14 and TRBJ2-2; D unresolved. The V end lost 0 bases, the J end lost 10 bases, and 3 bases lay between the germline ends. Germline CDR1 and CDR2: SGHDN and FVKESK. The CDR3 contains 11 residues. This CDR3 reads CASSQDEELFF. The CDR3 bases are TGTGCCAGCAGCCAAGACGAGGAGCTGTTTTTT.

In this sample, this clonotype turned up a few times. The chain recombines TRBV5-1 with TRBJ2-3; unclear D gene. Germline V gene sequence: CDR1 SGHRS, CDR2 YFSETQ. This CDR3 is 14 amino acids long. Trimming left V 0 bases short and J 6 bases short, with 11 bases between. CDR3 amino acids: CASSLAEGRDTQYF. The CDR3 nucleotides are TGCGCCAGCAGCTTGGCCGAAGGCCGCGATACGCAGTATTTT.